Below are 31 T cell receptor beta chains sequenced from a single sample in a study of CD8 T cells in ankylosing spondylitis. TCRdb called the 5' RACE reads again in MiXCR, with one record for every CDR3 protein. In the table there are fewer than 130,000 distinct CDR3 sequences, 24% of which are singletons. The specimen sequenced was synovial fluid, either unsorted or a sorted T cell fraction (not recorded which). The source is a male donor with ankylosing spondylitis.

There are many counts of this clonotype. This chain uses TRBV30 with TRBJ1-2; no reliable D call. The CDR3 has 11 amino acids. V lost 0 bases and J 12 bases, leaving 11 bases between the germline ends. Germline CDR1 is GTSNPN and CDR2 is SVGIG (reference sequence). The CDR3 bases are TGTGCCTGGAGTGTAGGTATCGCCCACACCTTC. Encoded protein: CAWSVGIAHTF.

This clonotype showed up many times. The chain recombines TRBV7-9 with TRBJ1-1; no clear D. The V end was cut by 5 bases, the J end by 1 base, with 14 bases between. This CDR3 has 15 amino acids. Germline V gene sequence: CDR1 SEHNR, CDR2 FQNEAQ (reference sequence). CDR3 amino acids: CASSPSLGRNTEAFF. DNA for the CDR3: TGTGCCAGCAGCCCATCTCTGGGCAGGAACACTGAAGCTTTCTTT. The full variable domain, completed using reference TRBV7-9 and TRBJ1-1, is DTGVSQNPRHKITKRGQNVTFRCDPISEHNRLYWYRQTLGQGPEFLTYFQNEAQLEKSRLLSDRFSAERPKGSFSTLEIQRTEQGDSAMYLCASSPSLGRNTEAFFGQGTRLTVV.

For the CDR3, the DNA is TGTGCCAGCAGCCCAACGACAGGAAATTCACCCCTCCACTTT. This translates into CASSPTTGNSPLHF. This chain connects TRBV11-3 to TRBJ1-6, with D maybe TRBD1 (6 bases). The germline CDR1 and CDR2 sequences are SGHNT and YENEEA. The CDR3 has 14 residues. V was trimmed by 5 bases and J by 7 bases, leaving 12 bases between them.

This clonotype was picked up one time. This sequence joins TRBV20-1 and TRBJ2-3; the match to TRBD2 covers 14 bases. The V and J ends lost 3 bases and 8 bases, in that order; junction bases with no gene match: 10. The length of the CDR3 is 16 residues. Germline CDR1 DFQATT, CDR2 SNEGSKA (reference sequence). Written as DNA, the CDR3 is TGCAGTGCTAGCCTCCAGGGGGGACTAGCGGGAGCTACGCAGTATTTT. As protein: CSASLQGGLAGATQYF.

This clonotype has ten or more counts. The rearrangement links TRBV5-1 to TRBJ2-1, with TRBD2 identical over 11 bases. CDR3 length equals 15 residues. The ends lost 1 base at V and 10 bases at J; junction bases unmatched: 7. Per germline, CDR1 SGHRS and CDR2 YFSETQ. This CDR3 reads CASSLKLAGVGEQFF. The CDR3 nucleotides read TGCGCCAGCAGCTTGAAACTAGCGGGAGTCGGGGAGCAGTTCTTC. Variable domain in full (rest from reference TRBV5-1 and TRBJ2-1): KAGVTQTPRYLIKTRGQQVTLSCSPISGHRSVSWYQQTPGQGLQFLFEYFSETQRNKGNFPGRFSGRQFSNSRSEMNVSTLELGDSALYLCASSLKLAGVGEQFFGPGTRLTVL.

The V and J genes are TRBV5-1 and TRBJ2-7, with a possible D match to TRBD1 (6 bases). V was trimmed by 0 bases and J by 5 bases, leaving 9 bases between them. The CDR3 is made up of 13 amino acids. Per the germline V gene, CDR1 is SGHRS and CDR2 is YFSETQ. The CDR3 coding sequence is TGCGCCAGCAGCTTGGGGGGGCACGACGAGCAGTACGTC. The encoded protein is CASSLGGHDEQYV.

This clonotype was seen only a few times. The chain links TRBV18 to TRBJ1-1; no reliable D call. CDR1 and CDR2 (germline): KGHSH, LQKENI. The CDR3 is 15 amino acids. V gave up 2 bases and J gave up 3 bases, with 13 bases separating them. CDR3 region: CASSPFQVEDTEAFF. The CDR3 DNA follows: TGTGCCAGCTCACCATTTCAGGTTGAGGACACTGAAGCTTTCTTT.

The CDR3 region is CASSLGLRLGETQYF. The CDR3 DNA reads TGCGCCAGCAGCTTGGGACTGCGCCTAGGGGAGACCCAGTACTTC. The chain employs TRBV5-1 and TRBJ2-5; D ambiguous. This CDR3 contains 15 residues. CDR1 SGHRS and CDR2 YFSETQ come from the germline V gene. Trimming removed 0 bases from V and 5 bases from J, with 14 bases in between.

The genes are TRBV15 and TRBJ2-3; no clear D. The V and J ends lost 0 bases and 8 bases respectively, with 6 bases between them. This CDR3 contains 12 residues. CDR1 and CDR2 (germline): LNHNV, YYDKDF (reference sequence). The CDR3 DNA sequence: TGTGCCACCAGCAGAGATACAACTACGCAGTATTTT. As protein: CATSRDTTTQYF.

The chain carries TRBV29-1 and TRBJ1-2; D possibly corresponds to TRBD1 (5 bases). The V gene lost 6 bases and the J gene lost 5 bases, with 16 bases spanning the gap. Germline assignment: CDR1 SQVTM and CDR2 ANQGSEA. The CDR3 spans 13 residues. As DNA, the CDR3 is TGCAGCGTCATTCCCCGGGGCTGGTATGGCTACACCTTC. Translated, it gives CSVIPRGWYGYTF. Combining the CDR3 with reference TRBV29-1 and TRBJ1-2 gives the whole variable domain SAVISQKPSRDICQRGTSLTIQCQVDSQVTMMFWYRQQPGQSLTLIATANQGSEATYESGFVIDKFPISRPNLTFSTLTVSNMSPEDSSIYLCSVIPRGWYGYTFGSGTRLTVV.

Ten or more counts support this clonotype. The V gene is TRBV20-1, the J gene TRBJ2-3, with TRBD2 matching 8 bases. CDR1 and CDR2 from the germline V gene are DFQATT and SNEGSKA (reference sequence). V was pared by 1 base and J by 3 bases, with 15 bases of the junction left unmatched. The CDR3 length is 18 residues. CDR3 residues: CSARGSGSGRSDTDTQYF. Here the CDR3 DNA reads TGCAGTGCTAGAGGGAGCGGCAGCGGGAGATCGGATACAGATACGCAGTATTTT.

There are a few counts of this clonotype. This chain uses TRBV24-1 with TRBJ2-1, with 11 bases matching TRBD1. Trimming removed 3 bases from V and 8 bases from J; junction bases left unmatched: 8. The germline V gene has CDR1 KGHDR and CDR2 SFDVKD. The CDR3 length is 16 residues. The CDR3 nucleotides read TGTGCCACCAGTGATCCCGGACAGGGGGCGATCGATGAGCAGTTCTTC. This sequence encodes CATSDPGQGAIDEQFF.

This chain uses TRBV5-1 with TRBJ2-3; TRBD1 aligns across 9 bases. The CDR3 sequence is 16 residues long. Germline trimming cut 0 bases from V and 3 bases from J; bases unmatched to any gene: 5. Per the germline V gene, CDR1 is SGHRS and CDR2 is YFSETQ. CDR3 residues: CASSLATGQGTDTQYF. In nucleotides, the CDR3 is TGCGCCAGCAGCTTGGCCACTGGACAGGGGACAGATACGCAGTATTTT.

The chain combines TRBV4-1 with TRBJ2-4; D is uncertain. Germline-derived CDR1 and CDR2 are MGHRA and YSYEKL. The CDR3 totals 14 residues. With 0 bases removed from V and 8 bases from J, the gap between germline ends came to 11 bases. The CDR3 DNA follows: TGCGCCAGCAGCCAAGATCTACCGAATGACATTCAGTACTTC. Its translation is CASSQDLPNDIQYF.

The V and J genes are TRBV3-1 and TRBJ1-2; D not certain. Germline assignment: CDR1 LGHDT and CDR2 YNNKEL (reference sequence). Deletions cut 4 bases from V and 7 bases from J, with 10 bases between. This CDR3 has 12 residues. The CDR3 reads CASSRGDGGYTF. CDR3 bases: TGTGCCAGCAGCCGGGGTGACGGTGGCTACACCTTC.

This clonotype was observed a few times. CDR3 residues: CAISESRTGSNPQHF. The CDR3 region has the DNA TGTGCCATCAGTGAGTCTCGTACAGGGTCGAATCCCCAGCATTTT. The chain has TRBV10-3 and TRBJ1-5; the D gene is possibly TRBD1 (6 bases). The length of the CDR3 is 15 residues. Deletions cut 0 bases from V and 10 bases from J, with 16 bases between. The V gene's germline CDR1 is ENHRY and CDR2 SYGVKD.

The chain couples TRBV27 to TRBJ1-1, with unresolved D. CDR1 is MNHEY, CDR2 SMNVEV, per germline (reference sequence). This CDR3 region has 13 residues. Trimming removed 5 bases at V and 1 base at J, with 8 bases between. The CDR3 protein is CASSIGKNTEAFF. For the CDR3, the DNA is TGTGCCAGCAGTATAGGGAAGAACACTGAAGCTTTCTTT.

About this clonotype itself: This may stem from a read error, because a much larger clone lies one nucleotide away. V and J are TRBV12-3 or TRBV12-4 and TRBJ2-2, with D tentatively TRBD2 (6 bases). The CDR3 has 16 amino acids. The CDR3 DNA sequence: TGTGCCAGCAGTTCGATTGGGACTGTAAACACCGGGGAGCTGGTTTTT. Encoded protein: CASSSIGTVNTGELVF.

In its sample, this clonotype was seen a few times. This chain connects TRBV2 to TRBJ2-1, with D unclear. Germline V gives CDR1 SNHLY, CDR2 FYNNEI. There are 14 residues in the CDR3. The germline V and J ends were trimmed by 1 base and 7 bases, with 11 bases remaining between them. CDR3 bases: TGTGCCAGCAGTGAAGGACCGCCAGTTAATGAGCAGTTCTTC. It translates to CASSEGPPVNEQFF.

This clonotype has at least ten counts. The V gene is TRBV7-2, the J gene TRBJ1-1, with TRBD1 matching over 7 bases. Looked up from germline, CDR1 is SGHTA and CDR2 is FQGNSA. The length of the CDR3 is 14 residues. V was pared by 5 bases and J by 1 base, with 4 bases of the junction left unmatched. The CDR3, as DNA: TGTGCCAGCAGCAGAGACAGGGCGAACACTGAAGCTTTCTTT. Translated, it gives CASSRDRANTEAFF.

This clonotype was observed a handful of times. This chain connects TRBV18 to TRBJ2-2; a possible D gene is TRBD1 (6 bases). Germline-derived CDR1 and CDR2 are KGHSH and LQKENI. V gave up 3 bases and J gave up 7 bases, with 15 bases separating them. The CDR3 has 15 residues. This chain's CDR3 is CASSPTTGLSGELFF. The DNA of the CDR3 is TGTGCCAGCTCACCTACCACAGGGTTAAGCGGGGAGCTGTTTTTT.

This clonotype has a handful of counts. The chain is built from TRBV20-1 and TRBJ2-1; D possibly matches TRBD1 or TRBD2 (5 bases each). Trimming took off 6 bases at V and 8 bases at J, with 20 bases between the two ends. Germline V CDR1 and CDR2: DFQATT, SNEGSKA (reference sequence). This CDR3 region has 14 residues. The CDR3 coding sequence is TGCAGTGCCCGGGACCCCGTATCGCGGTATGAGCAGTTCTTC. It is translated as CSARDPVSRYEQFF.

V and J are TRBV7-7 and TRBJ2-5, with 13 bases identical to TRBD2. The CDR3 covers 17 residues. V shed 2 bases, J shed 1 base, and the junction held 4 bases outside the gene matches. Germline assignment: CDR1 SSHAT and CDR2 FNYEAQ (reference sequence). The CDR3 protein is CASSLILAGGTQETQYF. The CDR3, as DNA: TGTGCCAGCAGCTTAATACTAGCGGGAGGGACCCAAGAGACCCAGTACTTC.

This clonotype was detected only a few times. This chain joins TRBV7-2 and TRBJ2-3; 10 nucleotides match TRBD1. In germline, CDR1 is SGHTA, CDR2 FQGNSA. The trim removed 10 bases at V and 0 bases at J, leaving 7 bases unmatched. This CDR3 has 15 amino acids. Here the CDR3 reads CATRDRGRSTDTQYF. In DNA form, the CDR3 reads TGTGCCACCCGGGACAGGGGACGTAGCACAGATACGCAGTATTTT.

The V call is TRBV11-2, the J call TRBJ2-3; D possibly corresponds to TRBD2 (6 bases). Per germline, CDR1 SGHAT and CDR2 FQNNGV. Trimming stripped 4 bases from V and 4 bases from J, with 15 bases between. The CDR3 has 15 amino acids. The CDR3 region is CASSSPLGGADTQYF. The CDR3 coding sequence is TGTGCCAGCAGCTCCCCCCTGGGGGGAGCAGATACGCAGTATTTT.

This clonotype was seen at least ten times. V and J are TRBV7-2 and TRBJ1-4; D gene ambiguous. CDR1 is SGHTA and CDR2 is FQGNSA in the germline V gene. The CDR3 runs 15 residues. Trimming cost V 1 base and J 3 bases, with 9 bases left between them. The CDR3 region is CASSLVAGSNEKLFF. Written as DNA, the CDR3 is TGTGCCAGCAGCTTAGTTGCCGGGTCTAATGAAAAACTGTTTTTT.

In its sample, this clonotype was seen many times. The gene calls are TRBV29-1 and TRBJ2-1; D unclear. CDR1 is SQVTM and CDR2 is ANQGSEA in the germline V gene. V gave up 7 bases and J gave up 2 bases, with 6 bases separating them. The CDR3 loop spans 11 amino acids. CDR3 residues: CSGSAYNEQFF. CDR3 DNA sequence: TGCAGCGGGTCCGCCTACAATGAGCAGTTCTTC.

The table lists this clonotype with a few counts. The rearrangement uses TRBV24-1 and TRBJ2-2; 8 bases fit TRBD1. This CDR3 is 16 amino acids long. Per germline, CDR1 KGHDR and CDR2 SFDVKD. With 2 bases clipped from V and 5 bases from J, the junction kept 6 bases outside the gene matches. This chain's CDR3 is CATSDWGTGRTGELFF. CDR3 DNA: TGTGCCACCAGTGATTGGGGGACAGGACGAACCGGGGAGCTGTTTTTT.

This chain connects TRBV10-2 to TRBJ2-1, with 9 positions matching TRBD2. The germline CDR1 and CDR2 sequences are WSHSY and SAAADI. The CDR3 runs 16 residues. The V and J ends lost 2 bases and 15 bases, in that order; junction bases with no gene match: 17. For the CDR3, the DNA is TGCGCCAGCAGTGAGGGGGTGCGGCTAGCGGGATGGGCTGCGTTCTTC. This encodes CASSEGVRLAGWAAFF.

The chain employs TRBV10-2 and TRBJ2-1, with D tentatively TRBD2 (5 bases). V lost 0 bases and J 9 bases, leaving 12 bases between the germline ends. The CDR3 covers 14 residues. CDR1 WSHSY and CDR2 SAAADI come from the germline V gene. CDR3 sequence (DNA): TGCGCCAGCAGTGAGTCCCGGGGAAGCGGTGAGCAGTTCTTC. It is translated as CASSESRGSGEQFF.

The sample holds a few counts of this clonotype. The CDR3 is CSVETGSYEQYF. The CDR3 bases are TGCAGCGTAGAAACAGGGTCCTACGAGCAGTACTTC. The chain employs TRBV29-1 and TRBJ2-7, with a weak D call TRBD1 (6 bases). CDR1 is SQVTM, CDR2 ANQGSEA, per germline. V lost 6 bases and J lost 1, with 10 bases in between. The CDR3 is 12 residues long.